Shown below are 23 T cell receptor beta chains from a single sample sequenced in a study of blood T cell repertoires in COVID-19. Sequencing used immunoSEQ multiplex PCR; TCRdb keeps in-frame clones, though not all of them. This table holds about 76,000 clones, about 81% found once. Sequencing used peripheral blood. The receptor source for this set is a human donor in a cohort sampled during active COVID-19.

In its sample, this clone was seen once. This chain connects TRBV29-1 to TRBJ2-7; 7 bases agree with TRBD2. The CDR3 consists of 14 residues. V lost 6 bases, J lost 1 base, and 9 bases stayed unmatched. Germline V gives CDR1 SQVTM, CDR2 ANQGSEA. The CDR3 DNA sequence: TGCAGCGTGAGGGAGGGGTCGGGGTCCTACGAGCAGTACTTC. Translated: CSVREGSGSYEQYF.

The rearrangement links TRBV18 to TRBJ2-7; the D gene is possibly TRBD1 (6 bases). V was pared by 3 bases and J by 0 bases, with 9 bases between. In germline, CDR1 is KGHSH, CDR2 LQKENI. CDR3 length: 14 residues. CDR3 residues: CASSPDRSSYEQYF. CDR3 DNA: TGTGCCAGCTCACCCGACAGGAGCTCCTACGAGCAGTACTTC.

V usage is TRBV6-1 and J usage is TRBJ1-2; no firm D call. Germline V gene lookup returns CDR1 MNHNS and CDR2 SASEGT. With 2 bases removed from V and 5 bases from J, the gap between germline ends came to 9 bases. This CDR3 region has 13 residues. The DNA of the CDR3 is TGTGCCAGCAGTGAACAGCAGGCTTATGGCTACACCTTC. Amino acids: CASSEQQAYGYTF.

This clone was seen only once. The chain joins TRBV15 to TRBJ2-7; D may be TRBD2 (5 bases). CDR3 length equals 15 residues. The ends were cut back, 0 bases at V and 5 bases at J, with 14 bases in the middle. Germline V gene sequence: CDR1 LNHNV, CDR2 YYDKDF (reference sequence). The CDR3 DNA is TGTGCCACCAGCAGAGATCTAGGAGGAGTGGACGAGCAGTACTTC. This sequence encodes CATSRDLGGVDEQYF.

This sequence joins TRBV7-3 and TRBJ1-1; possibly TRBD1 for D (5 bases). This CDR3 spans 15 amino acids. V was cut by 0 bases and J by 4 bases, with 12 bases left in between. Germline CDR1 and CDR2: SGHTA and FQGTGA. The CDR3 DNA is TGTGCCAGCAGCTTAACGATAGCGGGGGGCACTGAAGCTTTCTTT. The encoded protein is CASSLTIAGGTEAFF.

Notes on this clone: One end of the junction varies from germline; a read error may be responsible. The gene calls are TRBV5-1 and TRBJ2-3; no clear D gene. CDR3 size: 12 residues. Germline V gene data show CDR1 as SGHRS and CDR2 as YFSETQ. The CDR3 region has the DNA TGCGCCAGCAGCTTCTCAGAGGTTAGCTCCCGTTTT. Protein sequence: CASSFSEVSSRF.

This clone was observed a handful of times. The chain carries TRBV11-2 and TRBJ1-6, with 9 bases lining up with TRBD1. The length of the CDR3 is 14 residues. Per germline, CDR1 SGHAT and CDR2 FQNNGV. V lost 5 bases to trimming and J lost 9 bases; unmatched junction nucleotides: 5. CDR3 nucleotide sequence: TGTGCCAGCAGCCAGGGACAGGGCCCTTCACCCCTCCACTTT. The encoded protein is CASSQGQGPSPLHF.

The chain is built from TRBV6-1 and TRBJ1-5; possibly TRBD1 for D (5 bases). The CDR3 covers 13 residues. Germline lookup yields CDR1 MNHNS and CDR2 SASEGT. Trimming shortened V by 3 bases and J by 14 bases, and 17 bases separated the two germline ends. The CDR3, as DNA: TGTGCCAGCAGTGATGGAGGGACGCGCCAGGAGCATTTT. It codes for CASSDGGTRQEHF.

The gene calls are TRBV19 and TRBJ2-7; 9 nucleotides agree with TRBD1. V was clipped by 7 bases and J by 0 bases; unmatched bases: 4. Germline CDR1 reads LNHDA; CDR2 reads SQIVND (reference sequence). The CDR3 is 14 residues long. CDR3 sequence: CASMGTGSSYEQYF. Here the CDR3 DNA reads TGTGCCAGTATGGGGACAGGGAGCTCCTACGAGCAGTACTTC.

The gene calls are TRBV5-4 and TRBJ1-2; D ambiguous. Germline lookup yields CDR1 SGHNT and CDR2 YYREEE (reference sequence). CDR3 length equals 13 residues. Between the trimmed V and J ends, which lost 2 bases and 3 bases, there was a span of 8 bases. The CDR3 region has the DNA TGTGCCAGCAGCTTACAGATGGACTATGGCTACACCTTC. It codes for CASSLQMDYGYTF.

The V gene is TRBV15, the J gene TRBJ2-4, with a tentative D call TRBD2 (6 bases). The CDR3 loop spans 15 amino acids. Deletions cut 0 bases from V and 4 bases from J, with 10 bases between. Germline-derived CDR1 and CDR2 are LNHNV and YYDKDF (reference sequence). In nucleotides, the CDR3 is TGTGCCACCAGCAGAGATTTAGCGGCTAAAAACATTCAGTACTTC. It yields the protein CATSRDLAAKNIQYF.

This chain joins TRBV5-6 and TRBJ1-3; D uncertain. This CDR3 is 16 amino acids long. Trimming stripped 1 base from V and 0 bases from J, with 11 bases between. Germline CDR1 SGHDT, CDR2 YYEEEE. CDR3 amino acids: CASSLSPGYSGNTIYF. The CDR3 DNA sequence: TGTGCCAGCAGCTTGTCCCCGGGATACTCTGGAAACACCATATATTTT.

The rearrangement joins TRBV6-6 to TRBJ1-5; 8 bases align to TRBD1. J lost 6 bases, V lost 2 bases, and 9 bases had no gene match. Per germline, CDR1 MNHNY and CDR2 SVGAGI (reference sequence). The CDR3 length is 16 residues. For the CDR3, the DNA is TGTGCCAGCAGTTACGGGGCAGGGGGCGAGAGTCAGCCCCAGCATTTT. This sequence encodes CASSYGAGGESQPQHF.

J is TRBJ1-5 and V is TRBV4-1; 7 bases are a match to TRBD1. The V segment lost 2 bases and the J segment 6 bases; nucleotides outside the gene matches: 13. Germline V gene lookup returns CDR1 MGHRA and CDR2 YSYEKL. The CDR3 is made up of 17 amino acids. The CDR3 DNA reads TGCGCCAGCAGCCAAACCCTCAACACAGGGGAAAGTCAGCCCCAGCATTTT. Protein: CASSQTLNTGESQPQHF.

The V and J genes are TRBV5-1 and TRBJ1-1; no firm D call. V lost 4 bases to trimming and J lost 0 bases, with 10 bases between them. The CDR3 runs to 14 residues. Germline V CDR1 and CDR2: SGHRS, YFSETQ. The CDR3: CASSADGMNTEAFF. The CDR3 DNA sequence: TGCGCCAGCAGCGCGGACGGGATGAACACTGAAGCTTTCTTT.

In this sample, this clone turned up once. The chain links TRBV25-1 to TRBJ2-1, with TRBD2 matching over 7 bases. CDR3 size: 18 residues. Unmatched junction bases numbered 10, after V lost 1 base and J lost 1 base. Germline V gives CDR1 MGHDK, CDR2 SYGVNS. CDR3 region: CASSELYPVRESYNEQFF. In nucleotides, the CDR3 is TGTGCCAGCAGTGAATTGTATCCGGTGCGGGAGTCCTACAATGAGCAGTTCTTC.

The rearrangement joins TRBV3-1 (or the pseudogene TRBV3-2) to TRBJ2-7; 8 bases align to TRBD2. Germline CDR1 and CDR2: LGHDT and YNNKEL (reference sequence). The ends lost 3 bases at V and 2 bases at J; junction bases unmatched: 9. This CDR3 spans 16 amino acids. The CDR3 spells CASSQRLGGLAYEQYF. The CDR3 region has the DNA TGTGCCAGCAGCCAGCGACTCGGGGGACTAGCCTACGAGCAGTACTTC.

The rearrangement joins TRBV7-3 to TRBJ1-1; 7 bases align to TRBD1. The CDR3 contains 14 residues. Per the germline V gene, CDR1 is SGHTA and CDR2 is FQGTGA. J was trimmed by 8 bases and V by 4 bases; bases with no gene match: 10. This chain's CDR3 is CASSWTGGEGEAFF. The DNA of the CDR3 is TGTGCCAGCAGCTGGACAGGCGGAGAGGGAGAAGCTTTCTTT.

The J gene is TRBJ2-7, the V gene TRBV7-2, with 9 positions matching TRBD1. Germline-derived CDR1 and CDR2 are SGHTA and FQGNSA. J was trimmed by 2 bases and V by 5 bases; bases with no gene match: 13. The CDR3 has 17 amino acids. This CDR3 reads CASSQQTGGFFTYEQYF. CDR3 sequence (DNA): TGTGCCAGCAGCCAACAAACAGGGGGCTTTTTCACCTACGAGCAGTACTTC.

V is TRBV25-1 and J is TRBJ1-1, with D perhaps matching TRBD1 (6 bases). The CDR3 is 15 amino acids. Germline values: CDR1 MGHDK, CDR2 SYGVNS. V gave up 6 bases and J gave up 5 bases, with 19 bases separating them. The CDR3 spells CASSPRTGRRTEAFF. CDR3 coding DNA: TGTGCCAGCAGCCCCCGAACAGGGCGGAGGACTGAAGCTTTCTTT.

The chain employs TRBV5-1 and TRBJ2-2; 10 bases match TRBD1. V dropped 4 bases and J dropped 5; count of bases not matched to a gene: 11. Germline V lookup: CDR1 SGHRS, CDR2 YFSETQ. The CDR3 runs 17 residues. The CDR3 bases are TGCGCCAGCAGCCCCCCTGTTGGGACAGGGGTTACCGGGGAGCTGTTTTTT. Translation: CASSPPVGTGVTGELFF.

This chain links TRBV7-3 with TRBJ2-2, with 13 bases fitting TRBD2. This CDR3 has 18 amino acids. Germline trimming cut 5 bases from V and 5 bases from J; bases unmatched to any gene: 11. Looked up from germline, CDR1 is SGHTA and CDR2 is FQGTGA. The chain's CDR3 is CASSPVGLAGLTTGELFF. DNA for the CDR3: TGTGCCAGCAGCCCCGTGGGACTAGCGGGGTTAACTACCGGGGAGCTGTTTTTT.

This chain links TRBV7-3 with TRBJ2-7; D possibly corresponds to TRBD2 (5 bases). Germline lookup yields CDR1 SGHTA and CDR2 FQGTGA. The CDR3 runs to 15 residues. V dropped 5 bases and J dropped 0 bases, with 14 bases sitting between them. The chain's CDR3 is CASSQDGGSSYEQYF. Written as DNA, the CDR3 is TGTGCCAGCAGCCAGGACGGAGGAAGCTCCTACGAGCAGTACTTC. The variable domain in full, completed from reference TRBV7-3 and TRBJ2-7, reads GAGVSQTPSNKVTEKGKYVELRCDPISGHTALYWYRQSLGQGPEFLIYFQGTGAADDSGLPNDRFFAVRPEGSVSTLKIQRTERGDSAVYLCASSQDGGSSYEQYFGPGTRLTVT.